The 29 T cell receptor beta chains listed next were all sequenced from one sample in a study of blood T cell repertoires in COVID-19. Assay: immunoSEQ multiplex PCR; the TCRdb copy retains only in-frame clones and omits some. The sample shows some 160,000 clones, around 82% of them seen only once. The specimen sequenced was peripheral blood. The receptors were gathered from a woman aged 70-85 years who had recovered from COVID-19.

The chain joins TRBV7-9 to TRBJ2-7, with D possibly being TRBD2 (6 bases). This CDR3 region has 12 residues. From germline, CDR1 is SEHNR and CDR2 FQNEAQ (reference sequence). The CDR3, as DNA: TGTGCAGCGGGCGATTTTCCCGGCGAGCAGTACTTC. Translating gives CAAGDFPGEQYF.

The J gene is TRBJ2-2, the V gene TRBV7-6; TRBD2 aligns across 9 bases. V was pared by 5 bases and J by 5 bases, with 24 bases of the junction left unmatched. CDR3 size: 21 residues. In germline, CDR1 is SGHVS, CDR2 FNYEAQ. The CDR3: CASSPQPFVAGGPEWTGELFF. The CDR3 bases are TGTGCCAGCAGCCCCCAGCCTTTTGTGGCGGGAGGGCCCGAATGGACCGGGGAGCTGTTTTTT.

This clone has just a few counts. The CDR3 sequence is CASSSRTDTEAFF. The CDR3 nucleotides are TGTGCCAGCAGCTCACGGACAGACACTGAAGCTTTCTTT. The rearrangement joins TRBV7-9 to TRBJ1-1; TRBD1 is a possible D gene (6 bases). CDR1 and CDR2 (germline): SEHNR, FQNEAQ (reference sequence). V dropped 4 bases and J dropped 3 bases, with 9 bases sitting between them. The CDR3 has 13 residues.

The chain uses TRBV11-2 and TRBJ1-2; TRBD1 aligns across 7 bases. With 6 bases clipped from V and 0 bases from J, the junction kept 13 bases outside the gene matches. This CDR3 is 17 amino acids long. Germline loops: CDR1 SGHAT, CDR2 FQNNGV. The CDR3 DNA reads as TGTGCCAGCAGTCTACCCCTAACAGGGGCCGCTAACTATGGCTACACCTTC. Translating gives CASSLPLTGAANYGYTF.

This sequence joins TRBV7-2 and TRBJ1-5; 7 bases map to TRBD1. CDR1 and CDR2 (germline): SGHTA, FQGNSA. The CDR3 covers 15 residues. The J segment lost 1 base and the V segment lost 2 bases, leaving 2 bases of the junction unmatched. This CDR3 is CASSLRGLSNQPQHF. The CDR3 DNA follows: TGTGCCAGCAGCTTAAGGGGGCTCAGCAATCAGCCCCAGCATTTT.

V and J are TRBV5-4 and TRBJ1-5; D remains unclear. This CDR3 has 15 amino acids. Germline CDR1 and CDR2: SGHNT and YYREEE (reference sequence). Deletions cut 4 bases from V and 2 bases from J, with 13 bases between. For the CDR3, the DNA is TGTGCCAGCAGCATGGACCCCGAGGGCAATCAGCCCCAGCATTTT. It encodes CASSMDPEGNQPQHF.

This clone showed up just once. The CDR3 nucleotides read TGTGCCAGCTCACCCACCGCGGCAGGGGATTTGGGTGAGCAGTACTTC. Protein: CASSPTAAGDLGEQYF. The rearrangement links TRBV18 to TRBJ2-7; D possibly corresponds to TRBD1 (6 bases). The germline V gene encodes CDR1 KGHSH and CDR2 LQKENI. V gave up 3 bases and J gave up 7 bases, with 22 bases separating them. This CDR3 has 16 amino acids. The variable domain in full, with the rest retrieved from reference TRBV18 and TRBJ2-7, is NAGVMQNPRHLVRRRGQEARLRCSPMKGHSHVYWYRQLPEEGLKFMVYLQKENIIDESGMPKERFSAEFPKEGPSILRIQQVVRGDSAAYFCASSPTAAGDLGEQYFGPGTRLTVT.

The V gene is TRBV28, the J gene TRBJ2-2, with 9 bases matching TRBD1. After removal of 10 bases from V and 7 bases from J, the junction contained 7 bases not matched to a gene. Germline V gene sequence: CDR1 MDHEN, CDR2 SYDVKM. This CDR3 is built from 13 residues. The CDR3 DNA sequence: TGTGCCACGCGACAGGGGGTTAGCGGGGAGCTGTTTTTT. Translated, it gives CATRQGVSGELFF. The full variable domain, with the rest looked up from reference TRBV28 and TRBJ2-2, is DVKVTQSSRYLVKRTGEKVFLECVQDMDHENMFWYRQDPGLGLRLIYFSYDVKMKEKGDIPEGYSVSREKKERFSLILESASTNQTSMYLCATRQGVSGELFFGEGSRLTVL.

The CDR3 protein is CAISQGWENQPQHF. As DNA, the CDR3 is TGTGCCATCAGCCAAGGGTGGGAGAATCAGCCCCAGCATTTT. The rearrangement links TRBV10-3 to TRBJ1-5; D is unresolved. Germline CDR1 is ENHRY and CDR2 is SYGVKD. This CDR3 spans 14 amino acids. V gave up 6 bases and J gave up 4 bases, with 13 bases separating them.

The chain is built from TRBV28 and TRBJ2-7, with 8 nucleotides matching TRBD1. In germline, CDR1 is MDHEN, CDR2 SYDVKM. CDR3 size: 16 residues. V lost 6 bases and J lost 0; bases outside the gene matches: 10. The CDR3 sequence: CASSLGTGGSSYEQYF. The DNA for the CDR3 is TGTGCCAGCAGCCTCGGTACAGGGGGGAGCTCCTACGAGCAGTACTTC.

The CDR3 region is CASSWAGSYEQYF. The CDR3 bases are TGTGCCAGCAGCTGGGCCGGTTCCTACGAGCAGTACTTC. V is TRBV11-3 and J is TRBJ2-7; D is unresolved. V shed 4 bases and J shed 1 base, with 8 bases lying between them. The germline V gene encodes CDR1 SGHNT and CDR2 YENEEA. This CDR3 has 13 amino acids.

The genes are TRBV19 and TRBJ2-7, with D possibly matching TRBD1 (5 bases). CDR1 LNHDA and CDR2 SQIVND come from the germline V gene (reference sequence). This CDR3 is built from 15 residues. V was clipped by 5 bases and J by 2 bases, with 16 bases between them. The CDR3 region has the DNA TGTGCCAGTAGTCCCCTGGGCAGGGCGACCTACGAGCAGTACTTC. Translation gives CASSPLGRATYEQYF.

This chain connects TRBV6-2 or TRBV6-3 to TRBJ2-3; D unresolved. CDR1 MNHEY and CDR2 SVGEGT come from the germline V gene. The ends were cut back, 2 bases at V and 6 bases at J, with 15 bases in the middle. This CDR3 is built from 15 residues. This CDR3 reads CASSYPAGRRDTQYF. As DNA, the CDR3 is TGTGCCAGCAGTTACCCGGCAGGCCGCCGGGATACGCAGTATTTT.

This clone has a single count. The J gene is TRBJ2-3, the V gene TRBV3-1 (or the pseudogene TRBV3-2); tentatively, D is TRBD2 (5 bases). Per germline, CDR1 LGHDT and CDR2 YNNKEL (reference sequence). The V gene lost 3 bases and the J gene lost 3 bases, with 7 bases spanning the gap. The length of the CDR3 is 13 residues. The CDR3 nucleotides are TGTGCCAGCAGCCATGAGGGAACAGATACGCAGTATTTT. Translation gives CASSHEGTDTQYF.

V gene TRBV15 combines with J gene TRBJ2-4; D is possibly TRBD2 (6 bases). Trimming cost V 5 bases and J 1 base, with 9 bases left between them. The germline CDR1 and CDR2 sequences are LNHNV and YYDKDF (reference sequence). The CDR3 length is 14 residues. The CDR3 loop reads CATSPRGAKNIQYF. The CDR3 DNA reads TGTGCCACCAGCCCCCGGGGGGCCAAAAACATTCAGTACTTC. The full variable domain, in which reference TRBV15 and TRBJ2-4 provide the parts outside the CDR3, is DAMVIQNPRYQVTQFGKPVTLSCSQTLNHNVMYWYQQKSSQAPKLLFHYYDKDFNNEADTPDNFQSRRPNTSFCFLDIRSPGLGDTAMYLCATSPRGAKNIQYFGAGTRLSVL.

CDR3 residues: CASSFLRGLDTQYF. The CDR3 DNA sequence: TGTGCCAGCAGCTTTTTAAGGGGGCTGGATACGCAGTATTTT. J is TRBJ2-3 and V is TRBV4-2; 7 bases are shared with TRBD1. Per the germline V gene, CDR1 is LGHNA and CDR2 is YNFKEQ. V trimming: 5 bases; J trimming: 6 bases; junction bases outside the gene matches: 8. CDR3 length equals 14 residues.

This rearrangement joins TRBV5-1 to TRBJ2-7; TRBD1 matches at 7 bases. The germline V gene encodes CDR1 SGHRS and CDR2 YFSETQ. This CDR3 contains 13 residues. V shed 4 bases and J 3 bases; nucleotides not matched to a gene: 4. CDR3 in DNA: TGCGCCAGCAGCCTGGGACAGCTCTACGAGCAGTACTTC. It is translated as CASSLGQLYEQYF.

Only a few counts were recorded for this clone. The genes are TRBV2 and TRBJ2-7, with D possibly matching TRBD1 (6 bases). The ends were cut back, 4 bases at V and 2 bases at J, with 12 bases in the middle. Per germline, CDR1 SNHLY and CDR2 FYNNEI. The CDR3 covers 14 residues. CDR3 sequence: CASSVGTPTYEQYF. The CDR3 DNA follows: TGTGCCAGCAGTGTGGGGACACCGACCTACGAGCAGTACTTC.

This chain uses TRBV5-1 with TRBJ2-5; 14 bases match TRBD2. CDR3 length equals 15 residues. CDR1 and CDR2 (germline): SGHRS, YFSETQ. V lost 4 bases and J lost 4; bases outside the gene matches: 3. The DNA of the CDR3 is TGCGCCAGCAGCCCCGGACTAGCGGGAGGAGAGACCCAGTACTTC. Translating gives CASSPGLAGGETQYF.

The CDR3 protein is CASSSYRGSDTQYF. CDR3 DNA: TGTGCCAGCAGCTCCTACAGGGGGTCAGATACGCAGTATTTT. The gene calls are TRBV5-6 and TRBJ2-3, with 8 bases fitting TRBD1. Germline assignment: CDR1 SGHDT and CDR2 YYEEEE. CDR3 length: 14 amino acids. J gave up 4 bases and V 3 bases, and 4 bases lay outside the gene matches.

This chain connects TRBV6-5 to TRBJ2-3; 8 bases are shared with TRBD1. The ends lost 6 bases at V and 1 base at J; junction bases unmatched: 3. The CDR3 is made up of 14 amino acids. CDR1 MNHEY and CDR2 SVGAGI come from the germline V gene. The CDR3 reads CASSPGQGTDTQYF. The CDR3 region has the DNA TGTGCCAGCAGCCCGGGACAGGGCACAGATACGCAGTATTTT.

V gene TRBV11-2 combines with J gene TRBJ2-7, with TRBD2 matching 8 bases. Germline V gene sequence: CDR1 SGHAT, CDR2 FQNNGV. The CDR3 loop spans 15 amino acids. V shed 6 bases, J shed 4 bases, and the junction held 11 bases outside the gene matches. CDR3 bases: TGTGCCAGCAGGCAAATAGCGGGAAAGAATTACGAGCAGTACTTC. It is translated as CASRQIAGKNYEQYF.

The chain carries TRBV18 and TRBJ2-5; 8 positions match TRBD2. This CDR3 is built from 14 residues. Germline CDR1 reads KGHSH; CDR2 reads LQKENI. J lost 5 bases, V lost 3 bases, and 5 bases had no gene match. CDR3 coding DNA: TGTGCCAGCTCACCCAGCGGGAGCTCGGAGACCCAGTACTTC. It codes for CASSPSGSSETQYF. The whole variable domain, remainder taken from reference TRBV18 and TRBJ2-5, is NAGVMQNPRHLVRRRGQEARLRCSPMKGHSHVYWYRQLPEEGLKFMVYLQKENIIDESGMPKERFSAEFPKEGPSILRIQQVVRGDSAAYFCASSPSGSSETQYFGPGTRLLVL.

CDR3 loop: CASSRDRGWSGELFF. The CDR3 nucleotides read TGTGCCAGCAGTCGAGACAGGGGCTGGAGCGGGGAGCTGTTTTTT. The chain carries TRBV6-6 and TRBJ2-2, with 8 bases lining up with TRBD1. Germline values: CDR1 MNHNY, CDR2 SVGAGI (reference sequence). The CDR3 has 15 amino acids. With 5 bases clipped from V and 7 bases from J, the junction kept 9 bases outside the gene matches.

V is TRBV11-2 and J is TRBJ1-1; D gene uncertain. Looked up from germline, CDR1 is SGHAT and CDR2 is FQNNGV. The length of the CDR3 is 11 residues. Between the trimmed V and J ends, which lost 3 bases and 7 bases, there was a span of 6 bases. CDR3 DNA: TGTGCCAGCAGCTTGAGGAGTGAAGCTTTCTTT. This gives the protein CASSLRSEAFF.

The gene calls are TRBV10-3 and TRBJ1-2, with 8 positions matching TRBD1. V shed 0 bases, J shed 4 bases, and the junction held 4 bases outside the gene matches. The germline CDR1 and CDR2 sequences are ENHRY and SYGVKD. The CDR3 spans 15 residues. The CDR3 region has the DNA TGTGCCATCAGTGAGTCGACAGGGGCGGGCTATGGCTACACCTTC. Translation gives CAISESTGAGYGYTF.

The rearrangement uses TRBV28 and TRBJ1-3, with unresolved D. Germline CDR1 is MDHEN and CDR2 is SYDVKM. The CDR3 contains 15 residues. V shed 6 bases and J shed 0 bases, with 12 bases lying between them. The CDR3 spells CASRIRRTSGNTIYF. The CDR3 DNA reads TGTGCCAGCAGGATCAGGCGCACCTCTGGAAACACCATATATTTT.

This clone was seen just once. The rearrangement links TRBV24-1 to TRBJ2-5, with D possibly being TRBD2 (6 bases). The V gene's germline CDR1 is KGHDR and CDR2 SFDVKD. The CDR3 totals 14 residues. Trimming removed 1 base at V and 5 bases at J, with 10 bases between. CDR3: CATSDLVGSETQYF. CDR3 sequence (DNA): TGTGCCACCAGTGATTTAGTCGGGAGTGAGACCCAGTACTTC.

The chain employs TRBV7-9 and TRBJ1-1; D is unresolved. CDR1 and CDR2 (germline): SEHNR, FQNEAQ (reference sequence). The CDR3 spans 12 residues. V was shortened by 5 bases and J by 5 bases, with 9 bases between the two germline ends. As DNA, the CDR3 is TGTGCCAGCAGCCAGCGGGAGACTGAAGCTTTCTTT. Encoded protein: CASSQRETEAFF.